The 21 T cell receptor beta chains below were found in one sample sequenced in a study of shared clonotypes between healthy human individuals. TCRdb's table, derived via immunoSEQ multiplex PCR, lists solely in-frame clones and lacks some. The data show approximately 1.5 million clones, with just under 99% seen just once and 0.3% to 0.45% held by the top ten. The sequenced material came from naive CD4+ T cells sorted from blood. Described subset: CD45RA+ positively selected. The receptor source for this set is a man aged 30 to 39 in good health.

The chain recombines TRBV5-1 with TRBJ1-1, with D perhaps matching TRBD1 (5 bases). This CDR3 spans 14 amino acids. CDR1 and CDR2 (germline): SGHRS, YFSETQ. V dropped 5 bases and J dropped 0 bases, with 11 bases sitting between them. The chain's CDR3 is CASSQGSMNTEAFF. CDR3 bases: TGCGCCAGCAGTCAGGGCAGCATGAACACTGAAGCTTTCTTT.

CDR3 in amino acids: CASSPRLAGEQFF. CDR3 bases: TGTGCCAGCAGCCCTCGACTAGCGGGTGAGCAGTTCTTC. The V and J genes are TRBV9 and TRBJ2-1; 10 nucleotides align to TRBD2. CDR3 length equals 13 residues. V shed 4 bases, J shed 9 bases, and the junction held 4 bases outside the gene matches. Germline CDR1 SGDLS, CDR2 YYNGEE.

The chain combines TRBV4-3 with TRBJ2-1, with D possibly being TRBD2 (6 bases). Looked up from germline, CDR1 is LGHNA and CDR2 is YSLEER. The CDR3 is 13 residues long. V was clipped by 0 bases and J by 10 bases, with 10 bases between them. CDR3 in amino acids: CASSQEWGREQFF. CDR3 nucleotides: TGCGCCAGCAGCCAAGAGTGGGGGAGGGAGCAGTTCTTC.

V is TRBV5-1 and J is TRBJ1-2, with 7 bases identical to TRBD1. The length of the CDR3 is 14 residues. Germline V gene lookup returns CDR1 SGHRS and CDR2 YFSETQ. V lost 3 bases, J lost 0 bases, and 2 bases stayed unmatched. DNA for the CDR3: TGCGCCAGCAGCTGGGACAGATCTAACTATGGCTACACCTTC. Translation: CASSWDRSNYGYTF.

This chain connects TRBV5-4 to TRBJ2-7; 10 nucleotides agree with TRBD1. V gave up 4 bases and J gave up 4 bases; unmatched junction bases: 8. CDR3 length: 15 amino acids. Germline assignment: CDR1 SGHNT and CDR2 YYREEE (reference sequence). The CDR3 bases are TGTGCCAGCAGCGTCCGGGACAGGGGTGTATACGAGCAGTACTTC. Amino acids: CASSVRDRGVYEQYF.

CDR3 nucleotides: TGCGCCAGCAGCTGGACAGGGGAGGCTTACAATGAGCAGTTCTTC. It encodes CASSWTGEAYNEQFF. The rearrangement joins TRBV5-1 to TRBJ2-1, with 9 bases fitting TRBD1. The CDR3 is 15 residues long. Germline loops: CDR1 SGHRS, CDR2 YFSETQ. Trimming removed 3 bases from V and 4 bases from J; junction bases left unmatched: 5.

J is TRBJ2-3 and V is TRBV2; D is ambiguous. In germline, CDR1 is SNHLY, CDR2 FYNNEI. The CDR3 loop spans 15 amino acids. Trimming took off 7 bases at V and 1 base at J, with 15 bases between the two ends. The CDR3 DNA follows: TGTGCCAGCACCCCAATCGATGGGCGCACAGATACGCAGTATTTT. Protein product: CASTPIDGRTDTQYF.

This sequence joins TRBV5-5 and TRBJ1-5, with 7 bases matching TRBD1. From germline, CDR1 is SGHKS and CDR2 YYEKEE (reference sequence). The CDR3 consists of 14 residues. J lost 5 bases, V lost 2 bases, and 4 bases had no gene match. The CDR3 loop reads CASSFRDSYQPQHF. CDR3 bases: TGTGCCAGCAGCTTCCGGGACAGTTATCAGCCCCAGCATTTT.

The sample holds one count of this clone. The CDR3 region has the DNA TGCGCCAGCAGTGAGTCGGGCGAGAATTCTGCCGGGGAGCTGTTTTTT. Translated, it gives CASSESGENSAGELFF. The chain joins TRBV10-2 to TRBJ2-2; D is undetermined. Germline CDR1 is WSHSY and CDR2 is SAAADI. The CDR3 runs 16 residues. Trimming removed 0 bases at V and 6 bases at J, with 14 bases between.

The chain is built from TRBV18 and TRBJ2-2; 13 bases fit TRBD2. Germline V lookup: CDR1 KGHSH, CDR2 LQKENI. The CDR3 contains 18 residues. V shed 5 bases and J 6 bases; nucleotides not matched to a gene: 12. The CDR3 loop reads CASSSGLAGDRRAGELFF. In DNA form, the CDR3 reads TGTGCCAGCTCATCCGGACTAGCGGGAGATAGGAGGGCCGGGGAGCTGTTTTTT.

J is TRBJ2-7 and V is TRBV18; TRBD2 might be the D (5 bases). The CDR3 loop spans 15 amino acids. Germline CDR1 KGHSH, CDR2 LQKENI. Between the trimmed V and J ends, which lost 6 bases and 2 bases, there was a span of 17 bases. The CDR3: CASSPRAVPPYEQYF. DNA for the CDR3: TGTGCCAGCTCGCCAAGAGCGGTGCCCCCCTACGAGCAGTACTTC.

The chain links TRBV27 to TRBJ1-1, with 9 bases aligning to TRBD1. Trimming at V came to 6 bases and at J to 3 bases, leaving 8 bases not matched to a gene. The CDR3 spans 15 residues. Germline values: CDR1 MNHEY, CDR2 SMNVEV (reference sequence). CDR3 loop: CASSYRDRDHTEAFF. CDR3 DNA: TGTGCCAGCAGCTACCGGGACAGGGACCACACTGAAGCTTTCTTT.

The rearrangement joins TRBV6-5 to TRBJ2-3, with D perhaps TRBD2 (7 bases). The germline V gene has CDR1 MNHEY and CDR2 SVGAGI. Deletions cut 8 bases from V and 6 bases from J, with 15 bases between. The CDR3 length is 13 residues. The DNA of the CDR3 is TGTGCCAGCCAGCGGGACAACTGGGATACGCAGTATTTT. It yields the protein CASQRDNWDTQYF.

This sequence joins TRBV5-6 and TRBJ1-2, with a tentative D call TRBD1 (6 bases). This CDR3 contains 15 residues. Trimming pared 0 bases from V and 5 bases from J, leaving 14 bases between. The germline gives CDR1 SGHDT, CDR2 YYEEEE. The DNA of the CDR3 is TGTGCCAGCAGCTTGGTAAAACAGGGCGATTATGGCTACACCTTC. It codes for CASSLVKQGDYGYTF.

The V gene is TRBV27, the J gene TRBJ1-2, with 8 bases lining up with TRBD1. CDR1 and CDR2 (germline): MNHEY, SMNVEV (reference sequence). This CDR3 has 15 residues. Trimming removed 6 bases from V and 5 bases from J; junction bases left unmatched: 11. The CDR3 here is CASSLDRGTGYGYTF. In DNA, the CDR3 is TGTGCCAGCAGCCTAGACAGGGGTACTGGGTATGGCTACACCTTC.

This chain joins TRBV27 and TRBJ2-2; D possibly corresponds to TRBD1 (5 bases). The CDR3 runs 16 residues. Trimming took off 1 base at V and 4 bases at J, with 13 bases between the two ends. Germline V gene data show CDR1 as MNHEY and CDR2 as SMNVEV (reference sequence). The CDR3 spells CASSLFVLGATGELFF. CDR3 DNA: TGTGCCAGCAGTTTATTTGTCTTAGGGGCCACCGGGGAGCTGTTTTTT.

This chain uses TRBV5-1 with TRBJ2-6, with D tentatively TRBD1 or TRBD2 (5 bases each). Trimming took off 2 bases at V and 1 base at J, with 10 bases between the two ends. Germline CDR1 reads SGHRS; CDR2 reads YFSETQ. CDR3 length: 16 residues. The CDR3 coding sequence is TGCGCCAGCAGCTTCAGGGAGAGATCTGGGGCCAACGTCCTGACTTTC. This gives the protein CASSFRERSGANVLTF. The full variable domain, completed using reference TRBV5-1 and TRBJ2-6, is KAGVTQTPRYLIKTRGQQVTLSCSPISGHRSVSWYQQTPGQGLQFLFEYFSETQRNKGNFPGRFSGRQFSNSRSEMNVSTLELGDSALYLCASSFRERSGANVLTFGAGSRLTVL.

This chain uses TRBV25-1 with TRBJ2-6, with TRBD2 identical over 7 bases. Germline V gene lookup returns CDR1 MGHDK and CDR2 SYGVNS. J lost 0 bases, V lost 2 bases, and 7 bases had no gene match. CDR3 length: 18 amino acids. The CDR3 DNA is TGTGCCAGCAGTGAAGGGGGACTACCCAACTCTGGGGCCAACGTCCTGACTTTC. Translated: CASSEGGLPNSGANVLTF.

V and J are TRBV18 and TRBJ1-5; no clear D gene. V was trimmed by 6 bases and J by 4 bases, leaving 7 bases between them. The CDR3 loop spans 12 amino acids. Germline V gene sequence: CDR1 KGHSH, CDR2 LQKENI. The chain's CDR3 is CASSQVNQPQHF. The CDR3 DNA follows: TGTGCCAGCTCGCAAGTGAATCAGCCCCAGCATTTT. Full variable domain (rest looked up from reference TRBV18 and TRBJ1-5): NAGVMQNPRHLVRRRGQEARLRCSPMKGHSHVYWYRQLPEEGLKFMVYLQKENIIDESGMPKERFSAEFPKEGPSILRIQQVVRGDSAAYFCASSQVNQPQHFGDGTRLSIL.

The chain combines TRBV18 with TRBJ2-2, with D possibly TRBD2 on 7 matching bases. With 3 bases removed from V and 6 bases from J, the gap between germline ends came to 20 bases. This CDR3 contains 17 residues. Germline V gene data show CDR1 as KGHSH and CDR2 as LQKENI. The CDR3 nucleotides read TGTGCCAGCTCACCCCACGAGGGGGGGGCCGGCGCCGGGGAGCTGTTTTTT. Translating it yields CASSPHEGGAGAGELFF.

The chain combines TRBV5-1 with TRBJ1-1; TRBD1 agrees at 12 bases. From germline, CDR1 is SGHRS and CDR2 YFSETQ. With 4 bases clipped from V and 4 bases from J, the junction kept 11 bases outside the gene matches. The CDR3 spans 17 residues. The CDR3 region has the DNA TGCGCCAGCAGCGGGGGACAGGGGGCTCGGCGAGGCACTGAAGCTTTCTTT. As protein: CASSGGQGARRGTEAFF.